This paragraph covers one TCR beta chain sequence. This entry belongs to a study of blood T cell repertoires in COVID-19. At the level of the study: The analysed material was cDNA or gDNA that came from T cells, B-cell-depleted T cells, or PBMCs.

Individuals aged about 18 to 95 years were recruited from 24 US areas. Before they entered the study, exposed participants had met a COVID-19 case within 2 weeks. Authors' analysis steps: Using reference gene primer amplification, nucleated cell counts were estimated. The data were produced by immunoSEQ multiplex PCR, yet TCRdb's version contains in-frame clones alone and is incomplete. From that table come the V and J calls and clone size; the DNA was used to work out D and trimming. The data hold over 250,000 clones, with roughly 80% observed a single time. Sequencing was performed on PBMCs or T cells enriched from blood (not recorded which). This sequence was found in a man aged 40-49 years who had been exposed to COVID-19.

CDR3 bases: TGTGCCAGCAGCCCCCGACAGGGCCGAGAGACCCAGTACTTC. Amino acids: CASSPRQGRETQYF. The gene calls are TRBV14 and TRBJ2-5; the match to TRBD1 covers 7 bases. Germline values: CDR1 SGHDN, CDR2 FVKESK. With V trimmed by 4 bases and J by 4 bases, 6 bases remained unmatched. This CDR3 region has 14 residues.